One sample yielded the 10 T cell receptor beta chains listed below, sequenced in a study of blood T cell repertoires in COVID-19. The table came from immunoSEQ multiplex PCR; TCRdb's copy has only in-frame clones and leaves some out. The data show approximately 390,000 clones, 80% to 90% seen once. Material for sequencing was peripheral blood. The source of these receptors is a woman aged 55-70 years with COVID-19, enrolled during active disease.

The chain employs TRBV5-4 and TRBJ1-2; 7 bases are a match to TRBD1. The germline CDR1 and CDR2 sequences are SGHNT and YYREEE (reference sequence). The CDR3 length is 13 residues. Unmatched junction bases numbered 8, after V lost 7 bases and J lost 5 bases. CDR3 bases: TGTGCCAGCCGGATAACAGGGGCATATGGCTACACCTTC. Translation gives CASRITGAYGYTF.

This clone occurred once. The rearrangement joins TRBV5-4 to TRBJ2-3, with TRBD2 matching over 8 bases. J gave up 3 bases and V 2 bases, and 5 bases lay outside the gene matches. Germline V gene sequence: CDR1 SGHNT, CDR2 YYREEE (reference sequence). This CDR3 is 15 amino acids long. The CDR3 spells CASSFWAGGTDTQYF. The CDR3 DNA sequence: TGTGCCAGCAGCTTCTGGGCGGGGGGAACAGATACGCAGTATTTT.

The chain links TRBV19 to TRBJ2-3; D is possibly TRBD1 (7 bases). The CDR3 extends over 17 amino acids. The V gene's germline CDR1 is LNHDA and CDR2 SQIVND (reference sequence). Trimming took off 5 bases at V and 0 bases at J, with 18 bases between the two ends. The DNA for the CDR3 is TGTGCCAGTAGTCGGGCGGAGGGGGCCTATAGCACAGATACGCAGTATTTT. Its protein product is CASSRAEGAYSTDTQYF. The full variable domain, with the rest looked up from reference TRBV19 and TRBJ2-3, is DGGITQSPKYLFRKEGQNVTLSCEQNLNHDAMYWYRQDPGQGLRLIYYSQIVNDFQKGDIAEGYSVSREKKESFPLTVTSAQKNPTAFYLCASSRAEGAYSTDTQYFGPGTRLTVL.

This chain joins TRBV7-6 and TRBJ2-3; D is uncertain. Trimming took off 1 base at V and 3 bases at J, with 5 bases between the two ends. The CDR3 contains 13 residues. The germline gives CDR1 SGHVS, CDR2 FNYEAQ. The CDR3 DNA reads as TGTGCCAGCAGCTTAGAACAGACAGATACGCAGTATTTT. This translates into CASSLEQTDTQYF.

The CDR3 sequence is CASAGTSRVTGELFF. The CDR3 DNA reads as TGTGCCAGCGCCGGGACTAGCAGGGTCACCGGGGAGCTGTTTTTT. The V and J genes are TRBV9 and TRBJ2-2; 9 bases line up with TRBD2. The V and J ends lost 7 bases and 4 bases, in that order; junction bases with no gene match: 8. This CDR3 is built from 15 residues. Germline V lookup: CDR1 SGDLS, CDR2 YYNGEE.

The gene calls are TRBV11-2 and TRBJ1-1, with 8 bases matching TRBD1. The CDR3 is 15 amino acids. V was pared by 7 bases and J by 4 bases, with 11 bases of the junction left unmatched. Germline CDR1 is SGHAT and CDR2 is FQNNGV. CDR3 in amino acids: CASTTRWTGSTEAFF. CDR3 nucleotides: TGTGCCAGCACCACCCGATGGACAGGGAGCACTGAAGCTTTCTTT.

The CDR3 region is CAWNQGGDEKLFF. The CDR3 nucleotides are TGTGCCTGGAACCAGGGTGGGGATGAAAAACTGTTTTTT. V and J are TRBV30 and TRBJ1-4; D might be TRBD1 (5 bases). The V and J ends lost 4 bases and 6 bases respectively, with 12 bases between them. CDR1 is GTSNPN and CDR2 is SVGIG in the germline V gene (reference sequence). The CDR3 consists of 13 residues.

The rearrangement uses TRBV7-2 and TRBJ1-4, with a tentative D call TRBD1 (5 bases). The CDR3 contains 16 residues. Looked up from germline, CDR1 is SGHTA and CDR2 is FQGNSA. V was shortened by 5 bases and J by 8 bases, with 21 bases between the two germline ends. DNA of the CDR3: TGTGCCAGCAGCGTCAACAGGAGCCCCTCAGGAGAAAAACTGTTTTTT. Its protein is CASSVNRSPSGEKLFF.

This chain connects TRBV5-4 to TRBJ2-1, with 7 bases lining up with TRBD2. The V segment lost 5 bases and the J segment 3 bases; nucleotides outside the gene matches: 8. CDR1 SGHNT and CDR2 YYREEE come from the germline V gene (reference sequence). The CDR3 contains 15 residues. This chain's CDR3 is CASSGRGRDYNEQFF. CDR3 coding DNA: TGTGCCAGCAGTGGGCGGGGGAGAGACTACAATGAGCAGTTCTTC.

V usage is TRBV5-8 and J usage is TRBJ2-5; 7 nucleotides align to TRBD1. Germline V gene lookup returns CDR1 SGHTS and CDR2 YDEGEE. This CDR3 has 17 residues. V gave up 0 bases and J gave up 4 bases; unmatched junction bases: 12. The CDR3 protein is CASSLAYVTGIGETQYF. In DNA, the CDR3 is TGTGCCAGCAGCTTGGCCTACGTGACAGGGATAGGAGAGACCCAGTACTTC. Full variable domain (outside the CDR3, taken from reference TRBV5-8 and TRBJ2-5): EAGVTQSPTHLIKTRGQQATLRCSPISGHTSVYWYQQALGLGLQFLLWYDEGEERNRGNFPPRFSGRQFPNYSSELNVNALELEDSALYLCASSLAYVTGIGETQYFGPGTRLLVL.